This entry features one T cell receptor beta chain sequence. Its antigen remains unidentified. Trimming took 4 bases from V and 0 from J, leaving 9 bases between them. The CDR3 runs to 13 residues. CDR1 and CDR2 (germline): SQVTM, ANQGSEA. Indicated treatment: oral pan-JAK inhibitor, 5-10 mg twice daily. Sequencing templates came from extracted RNA that was reverse transcribed into cDNA. The repertoire was sequenced with immunoSEQ multiplex PCR; TCRdb's copy has only in-frame clones and lacks some. The sample carries more than 200,000 clones, around 66% recorded once. This specimen comes from a study of CD8+ T cells in alopecia areata. Whole-study context: Treatment of the treated patients consisted of oral tofacitinib, 5 to 10 mg twice daily.

Study results and limitations: Greater clonality was observed in lesional scalp samples, especially alopecia totalis/universalis, versus normal scalp. Sequenced scalp T cells also include alphabeta T cells resident in normal skin.

The sequencing here drew on CD4+ T cells sorted from blood, taken around week 44, from a patient treated with tofacitinib. The chain joins TRBV29-1 to TRBJ1-1, with D uncertain. The source of this sequence is a human donor with alopecia areata. DNA of the CDR3: TGCAGCGTTGTCAGAATCATGAACACTGAAGCTTTCTTT. Translated: CSVVRIMNTEAFF.